The source of this T cell receptor (beta chain) is a study of CD4 T cells in relation to SARS-CoV-2 and coronaviruses. At the level of the study: The HLA restriction of the shared crossreactive spike epitopes was mapped.

Unexposed donor CD4+ T cells date from 2011-2018, before the COVID-19 pandemic. Clones were read by immunoSEQ multiplex PCR, and TCRdb kept only the in-frame ones, dropping some. The sample holds some 70,000 clones, 93% seen once. The CDR3 contains 14 residues. Germline CDR1 and CDR2: SNHLY and FYNNEI. V was clipped by 0 bases and J by 16 bases; unmatched bases: 8. With regard to this clone: Here the CDR3 omits its conserved ending phenylalanine or tryptophan, so a read error is the likely source.

V usage is TRBV2 and J usage is TRBJ1-6, with 8 bases that match TRBD1. The origin of this receptor is a human donor in good health. What was sequenced was naive CD4+ T cells from PBMCs. The sample's subset: naive CD4+ T cells isolated by negative enrichment. CDR3 nucleotide sequence: TGTGCCAGCAGTGAAGCCGAGTACACAGGGGGGCTCCACCTT. This sequence encodes CASSEAEYTGGLHL.